In its sample, the clone carrying this TCR beta chain was seen many times. The CDR3 covers 14 residues. V lost 3 bases to trimming and J lost 2 bases, with 11 bases between them. From germline, CDR1 is SGHVS and CDR2 FQNEAQ. Authors of the study amplified TCR beta CDR3 regions from RNA transcripts. During a first-round RT-PCR of the TCR CDR3, the HTBI primer set was used. One entry per CDR3 protein, called by TCRdb with MiXCR from the multiplex PCR reads. The sample has hundreds of thousands of distinct CDR3 sequences; less than 20% are singletons. The data are from a study of T cells in Graves' hyperthyroidism and ophthalmopathy.

Material: blood. This receptor was taken from a woman under 30 with Graves' hyperthyroidism. This chain links TRBV7-8 with TRBJ2-7, with D uncertain. CDR3 sequence reads: CASSFGAKAYEQYF. The CDR3 region has the DNA TGTGCCAGCAGCTTCGGCGCCAAGGCCTACGAGCAGTACTTC.